This record covers a single T cell receptor (beta chain). Terminally differentiated effector memory CD45RA+ cells were excluded by CCR7 positive selection of CD45RO-negative cells. Repertoires were generated with immunoSEQ multiplex PCR, while TCRdb's copy carries only in-frame clones and drops some. This table holds approximately 590,000 clones, 95% found once. Germline CDR1 is MGHRA and CDR2 is YSYEKL. This CDR3 is 16 amino acids long. V lost 0 bases, J lost 7 bases, and 6 bases stayed unmatched. The sample belongs to a study of shared clonotypes between healthy human individuals. This chain uses TRBV4-1 with TRBJ2-2; 9 bases match TRBD1. Sequences were obtained from naive CD8+ T cells sorted from blood. The clonotype originates from a young woman in good health. The CDR3 nucleotides are TGCGCCAGCAGCCAAGAACAGGGGGCGCTTTTCGGGGAGCTGTTTTTT. This codes for CASSQEQGALFGELFF.